This T cell receptor (beta chain) originates from a study of Ad26.COV2.S vaccination and SARS-CoV-2 variants. Noted treatment: some 20 received Ad26.COV2.S at low or high dose, single or two shots; about 5 received placebo; per-sample allocation not given. It was on day 63 after the first vaccine or placebo injection that samples were taken. Data came from immunoSEQ multiplex PCR; TCRdb stores just in-frame clones and leaves some out. The repertoire consists of 350,000 to 450,000 clones, with about 90% occurring once and the leading ten covering under 2%. V gave up 3 bases and J gave up 6 bases; unmatched junction bases: 12. CDR1 is GTSNPN, CDR2 SVGIG, per germline (reference sequence). This CDR3 has 16 residues.

The sequence was obtained from a person between 18 and 65 years old who received the Ad26.COV2.S COVID-19 vaccine or a placebo. The sample in question was peripheral blood, obtained in a trial of Ad26.COV2.S vaccine versus placebo. The chain is built from TRBV30 and TRBJ1-5; 9 bases fit TRBD1. CDR3 DNA: TGTGCCTGGAGCCAAACCGGGACAGGGCTCTCTCAGCCCCAGCATTTT. This codes for CAWSQTGTGLSQPQHF.